This is a list of T cell receptor beta chains from one sample in a study of blood T cell repertoires in COVID-19. The data were produced by immunoSEQ multiplex PCR, yet TCRdb's version contains in-frame clones alone and is incomplete. The sample lists about 280,000 clones, roughly 80% seen once, with 5% in the top ten. Source material: PBMCs or T cells enriched from blood (not recorded which). The receptors derive from a man in his forties or fifties who had been exposed to COVID-19. CDR3s include the opening cysteine and the closing phenylalanine or tryptophan. The order of the fields is D gene, clone size, J gene, V gene, CDR3 protein, CDR3 DNA. D genes are given only for firm matches. The size of a clone is reported for some rows only, either as once, few or many, or as a class for expanded clones.

TRBD1 - TRBJ1-1 TRBV29-1 CSVEKGDRGLPEAFF TGCAGCGTTGAAAAAGGGGACAGGGGTTTGCCTGAAGCTTTCTTT
- - TRBJ2-7 TRBV19 CASSPRGTVDSVTYEQYF TGTGCCAGTAGTCCCCGGGGGACAGTTGACTCCGTTACCTACGAGCAGTACTTC
- - TRBJ1-1 TRBV10-3 CAISEQDMNTEAFF TGTGCCATCAGCGAACAGGATATGAACACTGAAGCTTTCTTT
TRBD1 - TRBJ2-7 TRBV18 CASSPKQGLGKSYEQYF TGTGCCAGCTCACCTAAACAGGGGCTTGGCAAGTCCTACGAGCAGTACTTC
- - TRBJ1-5 TRBV21-1 CASNPLPYGQPQHF TGTGCCAGCAACCCTCTACCGTACGGTCAGCCCCAGCATTTT
- once TRBJ1-5 TRBV2 CASKGDQPQHF TGTGCCAGCAAGGGGGACCAGCCCCAGCATTTT
- - TRBJ1-6 TRBV2 CASRTNLNSPLHF TGTGCCAGCAGAACTAACCTTAATTCACCCCTCCACTTT
TRBD1 few TRBJ1-2 TRBV5-6 CASSYAGYRDRSYGYTF TGTGCCAGCAGCTACGCAGGGTACCGGGACAGGTCGTATGGCTACACCTTC
TRBD2 - TRBJ2-5 TRBV7-9 CASSLGDYTETQYF TGTGCCAGCAGCCTTGGGGACTACACAGAGACCCAGTACTTC
- - TRBJ2-7 TRBV10-2 CASNTLGLNYEQYF TGCGCCAGCAACACCCTGGGACTTAACTACGAGCAGTACTTC
- once TRBJ1-2 TRBV7-3 CASSLAGHGYTF TGTGCCAGCAGCTTAGCAGGGCATGGCTACACCTTC
- - TRBJ1-2 TRBV7-6 CASSFGGFNGYTF TGTGCCAGCAGCTTTGGGGGCTTCAATGGCTACACCTTC
TRBD2 - TRBJ2-2 TRBV7-3 CASSLSLPYGRAGELFF TGTGCCAGCAGCTTATCGCTCCCCTACGGGAGGGCCGGGGAGCTGTTTTTT
- - TRBJ1-2 TRBV3-1/TRBV3-2 CASRGRVYGYTF TGTGCCAGCAGGGGCAGGGTTTATGGCTACACCTTC
- once TRBJ1-4 TRBV19 CASRPGQKNEKLFF TGTGCCAGTAGGCCCGGACAGAAAAATGAAAAACTGTTTTTT
- - TRBJ2-1 TRBV9 CASSPPSVGAPYREQFF TGTGCCAGCAGCCCCCCTTCGGTTGGGGCCCCATACAGGGAGCAGTTCTTC
TRBD1 - TRBJ2-7 TRBV6-2/TRBV6-3 CASSSPGQGAYEQYF TGTGCCAGCAGTTCACCGGGACAGGGGGCCTACGAGCAGTACTTC
- - TRBJ2-3 TRBV14 CASSQVSGTDTQYF TGTGCCAGCAGCCAAGTGTCGGGCACAGATACGCAGTATTTT
TRBD2 few TRBJ2-1 TRBV15 CATSRDPVGGGFGGAYNEQFF TGTGCCACCAGCAGAGATCCTGTTGGGGGAGGGTTCGGCGGGGCCTACAATGAGCAGTTCTTC
TRBD1 - TRBJ1-2 TRBV30 CAWSKQAGQGTYGYTF TGTGCCTGGAGTAAACAAGCGGGACAGGGTACCTATGGCTACACCTTC
TRBD1 - TRBJ1-4 TRBV4-1 CASNSGQLNEKLFF TGCGCCAGCAATTCGGGACAGTTGAATGAAAAACTGTTTTTT
- - TRBJ2-3 TRBV9 CASSESGGSTDTQYF TGTGCCAGCAGCGAAAGCGGTGGATCGACAGATACGCAGTATTTT
- - TRBJ1-1 TRBV19 CASKLGGAGEGTEAFF TGTGCCAGTAAGCTCGGGGGCGCGGGAGAGGGAACTGAAGCTTTCTTT
- - TRBJ1-1 TRBV7-2 CASSLERNYEAFF TGTGCCAGCAGCTTGGAAAGAAACTATGAAGCTTTCTTT
TRBD1 - TRBJ2-2 TRBV12-5 CASGDDRVTGELFF TGTGCTAGTGGGGACGACAGGGTCACCGGGGAGCTGTTTTTT
- - TRBJ1-1 TRBV24-1 CATSTGPMNTEAFF TGTGCCACATCGACAGGCCCTATGAACACTGAAGCTTTCTTT
- - TRBJ1-5 TRBV30 CAWSVGGGYNQPQHF TGTGCCTGGAGTGTCGGAGGTGGGTACAATCAGCCCCAGCATTTT
TRBD2 - TRBJ2-2 TRBV7-6 CASSLVAGGTRNTGELFF TGTGCCAGCAGCTTAGTAGCGGGAGGGACCCGGAACACCGGGGAGCTGTTTTTT
- - TRBJ1-3 TRBV15 CATSARRQISGNTIYF TGTGCCACCAGCGCAAGAAGACAGATCTCTGGAAACACCATATATTTT
TRBD2 - TRBJ2-2 TRBV6-5 CATLLAENTGELFF TGTGCCACCCTGCTAGCGGAGAACACCGGGGAGCTGTTTTTT
TRBD2 - TRBJ2-6 TRBV3-1/TRBV3-2 CASSRGRAVGANVLTF TGTGCCAGCTCTCGGGGGAGGGCCGTTGGGGCCAACGTCCTGACTTTC
- - TRBJ1-2 TRBV7-9 CASSFDRANGYTF TGTGCCAGCAGCTTTGACAGAGCTAATGGCTACACCTTC
TRBD1 - TRBJ1-6 TRBV11-2 CASRQQGQGSPLHF TGTGCCAGCAGGCAACAGGGGCAGGGTTCACCCCTCCACTTT
- - TRBJ1-5 TRBV10-3 CAISDGATGNQPQHF TGTGCCATCAGTGATGGAGCAACCGGCAATCAGCCCCAGCATTTT
- once TRBJ2-1 TRBV5-1 CASSSSLTSAEQFF TGCGCCAGCAGCTCGTCTCTTACTAGTGCTGAGCAGTTCTTC
TRBD2 - TRBJ2-1 TRBV7-9 CASSSPGTSGNYEQFF TGTGCCAGCAGCTCGCCCGGGACTAGCGGGAACTATGAGCAGTTCTTC
- - TRBJ2-7 TRBV2 CASTFRVKYEQYF TGTGCCAGCACTTTTCGGGTTAAGTACGAGCAGTACTTC
TRBD2 - TRBJ2-7 TRBV11-2 CASSLAGGRNRAGEQYF TGTGCCAGCAGCTTAGCGGGCGGGAGAAACAGAGCAGGCGAGCAGTACTTC
TRBD2 - TRBJ2-7 TRBV6-5 CASSSGTSGYEQYF TGTGCCAGCAGTTCGGGGACTAGCGGGTACGAGCAGTACTTC
- - TRBJ2-1 TRBV7-9 CASSLTRLPKDNEQFF TGTGCCAGCAGCTTAACGCGGCTCCCTAAAGACAATGAGCAGTTCTTC
- - TRBJ2-7 TRBV27 CASRRDSLMTYEQYF TGTGCCTCCCGGAGGGACAGTCTCATGACCTACGAGCAGTACTTC